Given below is one T cell receptor (beta chain) in context. Its antigen is not known. This record belongs to a study of T cells in localized non-small cell lung cancer. The study's findings and limits: Appearances in adjacent lung were noted for a median approximately 50 of the top 100 tumor clones.

Germline CDR1 reads MDHEN; CDR2 reads SYDVKM. Trimming took 2 bases from V and 9 from J, leaving 11 bases between them. There are 14 residues in the CDR3. Repertoires were generated with immunoSEQ multiplex PCR, while TCRdb's copy carries only in-frame clones and drops some. Of some 90,000 clones in the sample, approximately 90% were seen once. The sample was peripheral blood, taken before any cancer treatment. The chain links TRBV28 to TRBJ1-6; D is perhaps TRBD1 (5 bases). The clonotype comes from a man between 40 and 69 years old with stage I squamous cell lung carcinoma. CDR3 region: CASSLSQGGSPLHF. CDR3 DNA: TGTGCCAGCAGTTTAAGCCAGGGAGGTTCACCCCTCCACTTT.